The rows below give T cell receptor beta chains drawn from one sample of a study of identical twins. Via MiXCR, TCRdb re-called the 5' RACE reads, giving one row per CDR3 protein. Among hundreds of thousands of distinct CDR3 sequences listed, over 15% were seen once. This sample was also put to use in a study of T cells expressing NK-cell markers.

Sequenced sample: PBMCs. These receptors all stem from a young woman in good health. Both conserved end residues are part of each CDR3. The order of the fields is J gene, clone size, V gene, D gene, CDR3 DNA, CDR3 protein. A D gene is named only where the DNA matches it firmly. A clone size is listed for some rows: how often the clone was seen (once, few, many), or a class if it is expanded.

TRBJ2-5,-,TRBV9,-,TGTGCCAGCAGCGTAGAGGGCTATCAAGAGACCCAGTACTTC,CASSVEGYQETQYF
TRBJ2-2,few,TRBV5-1,TRBD1,TGCGCCAGCAGCTTAAGGGGGCAGTACACCGGGGAGCTGTTTTTT,CASSLRGQYTGELFF
TRBJ2-1,-,TRBV5-1,-,TGCGCCAGCAGTCGGGATACGGTCGTCAATGAGCAGTTCTTC,CASSRDTVVNEQFF
TRBJ2-1,-,TRBV20-1,-,TGCAGTGCTAGGGGCAGATACTATGAGCAGTTCTTC,CSARGRYYEQFF
TRBJ1-1,few,TRBV6-1,TRBD1,TGTGCCAGCAGAATGGAAGGGGGCAGGACTGAAGCTTTCTTT,CASRMEGGRTEAFF
TRBJ2-3,few,TRBV18,-,TGTGCCAGCTCACATCGGGCTCCCACAGATACGCAGTATTTT,CASSHRAPTDTQYF
TRBJ2-7,few,TRBV11-1,TRBD1,TGTGCCAGCAGCTTAGGTCTGGGGACAGGGGGCATATACTACGAGCAGTACTTC,CASSLGLGTGGIYYEQYF
TRBJ2-6,few,TRBV2,-,TGTGCCAGCAGTGTTTCAGGGCTCGGTGGGGCCAACGTCCTGACTTTC,CASSVSGLGGANVLTF
TRBJ1-5,-,TRBV6-5,-,TGTGCCAGCAGACAGGGTGGTCAGCCCCAGCATTTT,CASRQGGQPQHF
TRBJ1-6,few,TRBV19,-,TGTGCCAGTAGTCCCGGGGGTTCTGGGAATTCACCCCTCCACTTT,CASSPGGSGNSPLHF
TRBJ1-4,-,TRBV2,-,TGTGCCAGCAGCGGTACAAGGGAAAAACTGTTTTTT,CASSGTREKLFF
TRBJ2-7,-,TRBV7-9,-,TGTGCCAGCGTCGAGGAGGGACCCTACGAGCAGTACTTC,CASVEEGPYEQYF
TRBJ2-1,-,TRBV20-1,TRBD2,TGCAGTGCTACCGGGACTAATACTAGGGAGCAGTTCTTC,CSATGTNTREQFF
TRBJ1-6,-,TRBV7-9,TRBD1,TGTGCCAGCAGCTTGATGGGACAGTTCGATTCACCCCTCCACTTT,CASSLMGQFDSPLHF